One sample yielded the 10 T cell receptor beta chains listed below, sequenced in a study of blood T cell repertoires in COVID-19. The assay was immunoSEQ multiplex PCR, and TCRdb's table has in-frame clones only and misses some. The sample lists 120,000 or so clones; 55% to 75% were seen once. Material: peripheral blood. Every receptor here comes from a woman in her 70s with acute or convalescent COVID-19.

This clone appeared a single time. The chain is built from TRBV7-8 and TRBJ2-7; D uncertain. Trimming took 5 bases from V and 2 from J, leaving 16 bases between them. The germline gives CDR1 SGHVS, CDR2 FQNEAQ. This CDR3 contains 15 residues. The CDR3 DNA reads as TGTGCCAGCAGCACCTACACACCGGGTACCTACGAGCAGTACTTC. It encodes CASSTYTPGTYEQYF. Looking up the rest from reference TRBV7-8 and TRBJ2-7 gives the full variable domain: GAGVSQSPRYKVAKRGQDVALRCDPISGHVSLFWYQQALGQGPEFLTYFQNEAQLDKSGLPSDRFFAERPEGSVSTLKIQRTQQEDSAVYLCASSTYTPGTYEQYFGPGTRLTVT.

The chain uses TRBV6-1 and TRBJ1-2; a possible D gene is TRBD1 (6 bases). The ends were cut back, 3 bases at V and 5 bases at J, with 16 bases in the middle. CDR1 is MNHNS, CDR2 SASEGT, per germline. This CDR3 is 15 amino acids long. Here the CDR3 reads CASSDIQGPWYGYTF. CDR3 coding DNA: TGTGCCAGCAGTGATATACAGGGCCCCTGGTATGGCTACACCTTC.

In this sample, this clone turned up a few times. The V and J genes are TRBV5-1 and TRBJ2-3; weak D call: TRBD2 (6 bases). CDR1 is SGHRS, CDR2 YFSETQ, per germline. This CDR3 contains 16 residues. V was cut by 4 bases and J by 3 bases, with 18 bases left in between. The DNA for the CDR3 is TGCGCCAGCAGCGGGGGGAGCCATAGCGTGACAGATACGCAGTATTTT. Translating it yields CASSGGSHSVTDTQYF.

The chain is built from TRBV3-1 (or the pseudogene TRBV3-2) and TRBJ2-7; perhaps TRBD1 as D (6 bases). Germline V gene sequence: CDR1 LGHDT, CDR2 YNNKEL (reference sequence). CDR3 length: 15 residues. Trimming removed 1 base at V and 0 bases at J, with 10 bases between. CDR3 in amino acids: CASSQGGQSSYEQYF. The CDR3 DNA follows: TGTGCCAGCAGCCAAGGCGGACAGAGCTCCTACGAGCAGTACTTC.

CDR3 in DNA: TGTGCCAGCAGCTCTTTCAGGGATAATGGCTACACCTTC. Translated: CASSSFRDNGYTF. V gene TRBV7-2 combines with J gene TRBJ1-2; TRBD1 is a possible D gene (5 bases). The ends were cut back, 4 bases at V and 6 bases at J, with 12 bases in the middle. Looked up from germline, CDR1 is SGHTA and CDR2 is FQGNSA. The CDR3 extends over 13 amino acids.

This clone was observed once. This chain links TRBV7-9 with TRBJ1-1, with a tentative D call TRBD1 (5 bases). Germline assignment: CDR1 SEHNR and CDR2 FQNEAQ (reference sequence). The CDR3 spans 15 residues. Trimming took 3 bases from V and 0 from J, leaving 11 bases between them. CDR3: CASSFQGGVNTEAFF. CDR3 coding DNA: TGTGCCAGCAGCTTCCAGGGAGGGGTGAACACTGAAGCTTTCTTT.

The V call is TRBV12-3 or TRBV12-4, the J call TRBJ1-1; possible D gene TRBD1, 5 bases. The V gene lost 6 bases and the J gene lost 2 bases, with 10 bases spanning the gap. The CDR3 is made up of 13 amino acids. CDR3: CASSLQENTEAFF. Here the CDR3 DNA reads TGTGCCAGCAGCCTACAGGAAAACACTGAAGCTTTCTTT.

CDR3 nucleotide sequence: TGTGCCAGCAGCCTTAGCGGGAGGGCTTTGGACGAGCAGTACTTC. Protein sequence: CASSLSGRALDEQYF. The J gene is TRBJ2-7, the V gene TRBV6-5; TRBD2 matches at 11 bases. V dropped 6 bases and J dropped 5; count of bases not matched to a gene: 9. The CDR3 covers 15 residues. The germline V gene has CDR1 MNHEY and CDR2 SVGAGI.

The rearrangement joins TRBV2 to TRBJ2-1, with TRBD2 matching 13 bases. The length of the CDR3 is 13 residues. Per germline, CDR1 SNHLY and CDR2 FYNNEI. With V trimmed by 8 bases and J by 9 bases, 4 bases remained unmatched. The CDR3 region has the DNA TGTGCCAGCGGGACTAGCGGGACCTTTGAGCAGTTCTTC. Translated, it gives CASGTSGTFEQFF.

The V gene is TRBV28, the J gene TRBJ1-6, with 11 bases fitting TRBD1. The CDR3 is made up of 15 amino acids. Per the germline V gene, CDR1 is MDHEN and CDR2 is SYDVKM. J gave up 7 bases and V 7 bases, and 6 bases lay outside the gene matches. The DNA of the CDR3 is TGTGCCAGCAATTTCGGGGACAGGGGGAATTCACCCCTCCACTTT. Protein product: CASNFGDRGNSPLHF. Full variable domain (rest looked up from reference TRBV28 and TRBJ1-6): DVKVTQSSRYLVKRTGEKVFLECVQDMDHENMFWYRQDPGLGLRLIYFSYDVKMKEKGDIPEGYSVSREKKERFSLILESASTNQTSMYLCASNFGDRGNSPLHFGNGTRLTVT.